These 15 T cell receptor beta chains were sequenced from one sample in a study of cytomegalovirus exposure and HLA in healthy donors. PCR was performed using 60 Vbeta and 13 Jbeta primers. Measured with immunoSEQ multiplex PCR; TCRdb has only the in-frame clones, and not every one. The profile shows about 180,000 clones, roughly 85% of them singletons. Sequencing input: PBMCs. The receptors derive from a woman between 35 and 50 years old in good health and CMV-seronegative.

The chain combines TRBV7-9 with TRBJ1-2; 7 bases match TRBD1. Germline CDR1 SEHNR, CDR2 FQNEAQ (reference sequence). The CDR3 is made up of 13 amino acids. Unmatched junction bases numbered 2, after V lost 5 bases and J lost 2 bases. In DNA form, the CDR3 reads TGTGCCAGCAGCCCGGACAGGAACTATGGCTACACCTTC. This encodes CASSPDRNYGYTF.

The chain combines TRBV19 with TRBJ1-1; possibly TRBD1 for D (6 bases). The CDR3 sequence is 12 residues long. Germline CDR1 reads LNHDA; CDR2 reads SQIVND (reference sequence). Trimming left V 2 bases short and J 11 bases short, with 12 bases between. The CDR3 DNA reads as TGTGCCAGTAGTATACGGGGGGCCGGGGCTTTCTTT. Its protein is CASSIRGAGAFF.

V usage is TRBV5-1 and J usage is TRBJ2-5; 9 nucleotides match TRBD1. This CDR3 contains 13 residues. Germline trimming cut 4 bases from V and 5 bases from J; bases unmatched to any gene: 3. Per germline, CDR1 SGHRS and CDR2 YFSETQ. CDR3 coding DNA: TGCGCCAGCAGCCCGACAGGGGGGGAGACCCAGTACTTC. Translated, it gives CASSPTGGETQYF.

This clone was found once. V usage is TRBV2 and J usage is TRBJ1-6, with D hard to call. Trimming took 4 bases from V and 0 from J, leaving 7 bases between them. The CDR3 contains 15 residues. Germline CDR1 reads SNHLY; CDR2 reads FYNNEI. CDR3 region: CASSVEGSYNSPLHF. The CDR3 DNA reads as TGTGCCAGCAGTGTGGAGGGCTCCTATAATTCACCCCTCCACTTT.

The chain couples TRBV7-9 to TRBJ1-4; maybe TRBD1 (6 bases). Per germline, CDR1 SEHNR and CDR2 FQNEAQ (reference sequence). The ends were cut back, 3 bases at V and 8 bases at J, with 13 bases in the middle. The CDR3 totals 14 residues. CDR3 nucleotides: TGTGCCAGCAGCTTGGGGGGGGCAGGGGAAAAACTGTTTTTT. Protein sequence: CASSLGGAGEKLFF.

A note on this clone: Other DNA sequences in this specimen translate into the identical CDR3. V gene TRBV30 combines with J gene TRBJ2-7; 7 nucleotides line up with TRBD2. Germline loops: CDR1 GTSNPN, CDR2 SVGIG (reference sequence). The CDR3 is 12 residues long. Losses at the gene ends were 3 bases for V and 7 bases for J; bases not matched to a gene: 6. CDR3 amino acids: CAWRGRDYEQYF. The CDR3 coding sequence is TGTGCCTGGAGGGGCCGGGACTATGAGCAGTACTTC. The full variable domain, rest sourced from reference TRBV30 and TRBJ2-7, is SQTIHQWPATLVQPVGSPLSLECTVEGTSNPNLYWYRQAAGRGLQLLFYSVGIGQISSEVPQNLSASRPQDRQFILSSKKLLLSDSGFYLCAWRGRDYEQYFGPGTRLTVT.

This sequence joins TRBV7-9 and TRBJ2-3; TRBD1 matches at 8 bases. From germline, CDR1 is SEHNR and CDR2 FQNEAQ (reference sequence). With 5 bases clipped from V and 2 bases from J, the junction kept 6 bases outside the gene matches. The CDR3 spans 15 residues. This CDR3 reads CASSRGQVDTDTQYF. The CDR3 DNA sequence: TGTGCCAGCAGCAGGGGACAGGTAGACACAGATACGCAGTATTTT.

The rearrangement joins TRBV7-8 to TRBJ1-3; D may be TRBD1 (6 bases). This CDR3 comprises 14 residues. Trimming took off 6 bases at V and 0 bases at J, with 9 bases between the two ends. Germline assignment: CDR1 SGHVS and CDR2 FQNEAQ. The CDR3 nucleotides read TGTGCCAGCAGACCGGACAGCTCTGGAAACACCATATATTTT. This translates into CASRPDSSGNTIYF. The whole variable domain, remainder taken from reference TRBV7-8 and TRBJ1-3, is GAGVSQSPRYKVAKRGQDVALRCDPISGHVSLFWYQQALGQGPEFLTYFQNEAQLDKSGLPSDRFFAERPEGSVSTLKIQRTQQEDSAVYLCASRPDSSGNTIYFGEGSWLTVV.

The CDR3 region has the DNA TGCAGCGCTAACGGGGGTAACTATGGCTACACCTTC. Protein sequence: CSANGGNYGYTF. The chain is built from TRBV29-1 and TRBJ1-2; D may be TRBD1 (5 bases). The ends were cut back, 7 bases at V and 1 base at J, with 10 bases in the middle. Germline V CDR1 and CDR2: SQVTM, ANQGSEA. The length of the CDR3 is 12 residues.

The gene calls are TRBV5-1 and TRBJ1-1, with 9 bases lining up with TRBD1. CDR3 length: 17 amino acids. In germline, CDR1 is SGHRS, CDR2 YFSETQ. The V gene end was trimmed by 1 base and the J gene end by 1 base; junction bases not matched to a gene: 8. The CDR3 nucleotides are TGCGCCAGCAGCTTGCTCATAACAGGGGGCTCGAACACTGAAGCTTTCTTT. Translated: CASSLLITGGSNTEAFF.

This clone appeared once. This chain uses TRBV2 with TRBJ2-1; TRBD2 aligns across 10 bases. The CDR3 totals 14 residues. With V trimmed by 7 bases and J by 8 bases, 8 bases remained unmatched. Germline CDR1 reads SNHLY; CDR2 reads FYNNEI. The CDR3 DNA sequence: TGTGCCAGCACCGAAGCGGGAGGGTTGGATGAGCAGTTCTTC. This gives the protein CASTEAGGLDEQFF.

The chain employs TRBV6-5 and TRBJ2-2, with a possible D match to TRBD1 (5 bases). Germline V gives CDR1 MNHEY, CDR2 SVGAGI. The ends were cut back, 5 bases at V and 6 bases at J, with 10 bases in the middle. The CDR3 runs 13 residues. CDR3 region: CASSTLRAGELFF. DNA of the CDR3: TGTGCCAGCAGTACGCTCAGGGCCGGGGAGCTGTTTTTT.

This chain connects TRBV2 to TRBJ1-3; 8 bases agree with TRBD1. V lost 6 bases and J lost 3; bases outside the gene matches: 4. The germline V gene has CDR1 SNHLY and CDR2 FYNNEI. The CDR3 consists of 14 residues. Written as DNA, the CDR3 is TGTGCCAGCAGGAACAGGGGGGGTGGAAACACCATATATTTT. It specifies CASRNRGGGNTIYF.

The chain combines TRBV7-9 with TRBJ2-5, with 8 bases matching TRBD2. J was trimmed by 1 base and V by 2 bases; bases with no gene match: 3. CDR1 SEHNR and CDR2 FQNEAQ come from the germline V gene (reference sequence). The CDR3 runs to 15 residues. DNA for the CDR3: TGTGCCAGCAGCTTACGGGGGGGTCCCCAAGAGACCCAGTACTTC. Protein product: CASSLRGGPQETQYF. Looking up the rest from reference TRBV7-9 and TRBJ2-5 gives the full variable domain: DTGVSQNPRHKITKRGQNVTFRCDPISEHNRLYWYRQTLGQGPEFLTYFQNEAQLEKSRLLSDRFSAERPKGSFSTLEIQRTEQGDSAMYLCASSLRGGPQETQYFGPGTRLLVL.

The J gene is TRBJ1-1, the V gene TRBV5-1, with TRBD1 as a possible D gene (6 bases). Germline values: CDR1 SGHRS, CDR2 YFSETQ. The CDR3 length is 19 residues. V was clipped by 4 bases and J by 4 bases, with 29 bases between them. CDR3 DNA sequence: TGCGCCAGCAGCCCAAGTTGGCCCGCAGGGGCCGTGGTGGCCACTGAAGCTTTCTTT. Encoded protein: CASSPSWPAGAVVATEAFF.